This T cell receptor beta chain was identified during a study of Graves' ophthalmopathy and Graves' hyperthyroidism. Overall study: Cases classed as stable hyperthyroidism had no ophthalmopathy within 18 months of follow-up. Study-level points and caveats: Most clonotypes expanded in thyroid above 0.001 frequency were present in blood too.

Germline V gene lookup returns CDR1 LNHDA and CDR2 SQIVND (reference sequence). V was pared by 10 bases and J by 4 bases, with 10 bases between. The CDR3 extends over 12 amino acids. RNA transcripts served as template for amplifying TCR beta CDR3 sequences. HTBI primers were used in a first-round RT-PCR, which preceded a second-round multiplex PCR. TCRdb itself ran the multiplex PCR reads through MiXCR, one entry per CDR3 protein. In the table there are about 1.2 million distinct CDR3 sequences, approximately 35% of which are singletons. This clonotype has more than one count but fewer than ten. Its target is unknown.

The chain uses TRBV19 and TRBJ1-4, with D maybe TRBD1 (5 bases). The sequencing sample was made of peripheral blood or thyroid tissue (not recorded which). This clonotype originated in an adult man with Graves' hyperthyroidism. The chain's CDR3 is CATGSGNEKLFF. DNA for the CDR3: TGTGCCACAGGGTCTGGTAATGAAAAACTGTTTTTT.